This TCR beta chain is from a study of T cells in Graves' hyperthyroidism and ophthalmopathy. There are many counts of this clonotype. What it binds is not known. Study findings and constraints: A 13 V-J model separated ophthalmopathy from stable hyperthyroidism. Clonotypes that were expanded in thyroid above 0.001 mostly appeared in blood too. The model's output predicted ophthalmopathy at a median of approximately 6.5 months prior to onset.

There were TCR beta CDR3 regions amplified from RNA transcripts. HTBI primers were the set used in a first-round RT-PCR of the TCR CDR3. TCRdb reanalysed the multiplex PCR reads using MiXCR and keeps one entry per CDR3 protein. The profile covers over 700,000 distinct CDR3 sequences, with 35% appearing a single time and around 30% taken by the ten largest. CDR3 size: 15 residues. Germline lookup yields CDR1 KGHDR and CDR2 SFDVKD. V was cut by 9 bases and J by 0 bases, with 13 bases left in between. Exclusion followed for patients with uncontrolled infection, other autoimmune disease, pregnancy or lactation.

The gene calls are TRBV24-1 and TRBJ2-2; the D gene is possibly TRBD2 (6 bases). Sequencing was done on a sample of blood. The clonotype originates from a middle-aged woman with Graves' hyperthyroidism. The CDR3 reads CATPRGKANTGELFF. CDR3 nucleotide sequence: TGTGCCACCCCCCGGGGGAAAGCGAACACCGGGGAGCTGTTTTTT.